This T cell receptor (beta chain) was sequenced during a study of early T cells in non-severe SARS-CoV-2 infection. TCRdb used MiXCR to reprocess the 5' RACE reads, holding one entry per CDR3 protein. Of around 77,000 distinct CDR3 sequences listed, more than 12% are singletons. V lost 6 bases and J lost 6; bases outside the gene matches: 4. The CDR3 consists of 12 residues. CDR1 is SQVTM, CDR2 ANQGSEA, per germline. This clonotype was recorded at least ten times. The TCR originated in an adult who was a healthcare worker with PCR-confirmed SARS-CoV-2 infection or an uninfected control (not recorded which). Sequences were derived from whole blood, sampled at baseline. V usage is TRBV29-1 and J usage is TRBJ2-1, with 8 bases matching TRBD2. This chain's CDR3 is CSVLAGRNEQFF. In DNA form, the CDR3 reads TGCAGCGTCTTAGCGGGACGCAATGAGCAGTTCTTC.